The 29 T cell receptor beta chains presented below share a single source sample, sequenced in a study of early T cells in non-severe SARS-CoV-2 infection. TCRdb used MiXCR to reprocess the 5' RACE reads, holding one entry per CDR3 protein. This table has roughly 23,000 distinct CDR3 sequences, 3.6% appearing once. The specimen sequenced was whole blood. These receptors all stem from an adult who was a healthcare worker with PCR-confirmed SARS-CoV-2 infection or an uninfected control (not recorded which).

This clonotype was seen ten or more times. V gene TRBV11-3 combines with J gene TRBJ1-5; possibly TRBD1 for D (5 bases). Germline-derived CDR1 and CDR2 are SGHNT and YENEEA. Deletions cut 6 bases from V and 3 bases from J, with 9 bases between. This CDR3 has 13 residues. CDR3 protein: CASSLGANQPQHF. The CDR3 region has the DNA TGTGCCAGCAGTCTAGGGGCCAATCAGCCCCAGCATTTT.

This clonotype was counted many times. The chain links TRBV24-1 to TRBJ2-7, with D perhaps matching TRBD1 (7 bases). The germline gives CDR1 KGHDR, CDR2 SFDVKD. Trimming took 4 bases from V and 3 from J, leaving 12 bases between them. The CDR3 has 14 residues. The CDR3 protein is CATSERDSSYEQYF. The CDR3 DNA reads TGTGCCACCAGTGAGCGGGACAGTAGCTACGAGCAGTACTTC.

This clonotype was picked up many times. The chain recombines TRBV5-1 with TRBJ2-3; 7 bases align to TRBD2. This CDR3 contains 17 residues. Germline V CDR1 and CDR2: SGHRS, YFSETQ. V was pared by 3 bases and J by 3 bases, with 13 bases of the junction left unmatched. The CDR3 reads CASSSPTGGRRTDTQYF. The DNA for the CDR3 is TGCGCCAGCAGCTCTCCTACGGGCGGGAGAAGAACAGATACGCAGTATTTT.

This clonotype was picked up many times. The V and J genes are TRBV7-9 and TRBJ1-2; no reliable D call. The CDR3 covers 13 residues. From germline, CDR1 is SEHNR and CDR2 FQNEAQ (reference sequence). Trimming removed 5 bases at V and 5 bases at J, with 12 bases between. In DNA, the CDR3 is TGTGCCAGCAGCCTCCCCCCCGATTATGGCTACACCTTC. The encoded protein is CASSLPPDYGYTF.

In its sample, this clonotype ranks as medium-sized. The chain has TRBV9 and TRBJ2-7; D not resolved. V shed 0 bases and J shed 0 bases, with 10 bases lying between them. CDR1 is SGDLS, CDR2 YYNGEE, per germline. CDR3 length: 15 amino acids. The CDR3: CASSVDRASSYEQYF. CDR3 bases: TGTGCCAGCAGCGTAGATAGGGCCAGCTCCTACGAGCAGTACTTC.

The J gene is TRBJ1-2, the V gene TRBV29-1, with D possibly matching TRBD1 (5 bases). There are 13 residues in the CDR3. Germline V gene sequence: CDR1 SQVTM, CDR2 ANQGSEA. Trimming left V 7 bases short and J 1 base short, with 13 bases between. The CDR3 nucleotides read TGCAGCGCGGGGGGAGGGATTAACTATGGCTACACCTTC. Translating it yields CSAGGGINYGYTF. The whole variable domain, remainder taken from reference TRBV29-1 and TRBJ1-2, is SAVISQKPSRDICQRGTSLTIQCQVDSQVTMMFWYRQQPGQSLTLIATANQGSEATYESGFVIDKFPISRPNLTFSTLTVSNMSPEDSSIYLCSAGGGINYGYTFGSGTRLTVV.

The table lists this clonotype with many counts. The genes are TRBV19 and TRBJ2-7; 10 bases are shared with TRBD1. Losses at the gene ends were 4 bases for V and 5 bases for J; bases not matched to a gene: 2. This CDR3 has 13 amino acids. Germline CDR1 reads LNHDA; CDR2 reads SQIVND (reference sequence). The CDR3 DNA sequence: TGTGCCAGTAGTAGACAGGGGGCGAACGAGCAGTACTTC. Amino acids: CASSRQGANEQYF.

This clonotype was seen only a few times. V is TRBV20-1 and J is TRBJ2-2, with 15 bases identical to TRBD2. This CDR3 spans 16 amino acids. In germline, CDR1 is DFQATT, CDR2 SNEGSKA (reference sequence). Unmatched junction bases numbered 11, after V lost 6 bases and J lost 9 bases. Here the CDR3 reads CSAKGLAGGPGRELFF. DNA for the CDR3: TGCAGTGCCAAGGGACTAGCGGGGGGCCCTGGGCGGGAGCTGTTTTTT.

This clonotype was counted between two and nine times. The chain has TRBV7-9 and TRBJ1-1; 10 nucleotides line up with TRBD1. V was pared by 4 bases and J by 0 bases, with 2 bases of the junction left unmatched. This CDR3 has 15 residues. In germline, CDR1 is SEHNR, CDR2 FQNEAQ (reference sequence). CDR3 coding DNA: TGTGCCAGCAGCTACGGGACAGGGGTGAACACTGAAGCTTTCTTT. This gives the protein CASSYGTGVNTEAFF.

This clonotype showed up many times. The rearrangement links TRBV4-1 to TRBJ1-6; D call uncertain. Trimming took 0 bases from V and 3 from J, leaving 6 bases between them. The CDR3 extends over 15 amino acids. Germline loops: CDR1 MGHRA, CDR2 YSYEKL. CDR3 amino acids: CASSQEQHYNSPLHF. The CDR3 nucleotides read TGCGCCAGCAGCCAAGAACAGCACTATAATTCACCCCTCCACTTT.

The table lists this clonotype with many counts. The chain uses TRBV5-6 and TRBJ1-1, with D hard to call. The CDR3 is 14 residues long. Per germline, CDR1 SGHDT and CDR2 YYEEEE. V lost 4 bases to trimming and J lost 3 bases, with 13 bases between them. CDR3 in amino acids: CASSVDSTYTEAFF. The CDR3 DNA is TGTGCCAGCAGCGTCGATAGCACCTACACTGAAGCTTTCTTT.

The rearrangement uses TRBV5-5 and TRBJ1-4; D uncertain. Trimming stripped 2 bases from V and 8 bases from J, with 7 bases between. Germline-derived CDR1 and CDR2 are SGHKS and YYEKEE (reference sequence). This CDR3 has 12 residues. DNA of the CDR3: TGTGCCAGCAGCTTTCCGGGGGAAAAACTGTTTTTT. It specifies CASSFPGEKLFF.

There are many counts of this clonotype. The V gene is TRBV20-1, the J gene TRBJ2-3; 12 bases map to TRBD2. CDR3 length equals 22 residues. The germline V gene has CDR1 DFQATT and CDR2 SNEGSKA (reference sequence). J lost 4 bases, V lost 3 bases, and 26 bases had no gene match. CDR3 in amino acids: CSASAPQGTRLAGAARPDTQYF. The CDR3 bases are TGCAGTGCTAGCGCTCCCCAGGGGACGCGACTAGCGGGGGCGGCCCGCCCAGATACGCAGTATTTT.

This clonotype showed up many times. J is TRBJ1-5 and V is TRBV3-1; a possible D gene is TRBD1 (5 bases). V was pared by 3 bases and J by 5 bases, with 11 bases between. Looked up from germline, CDR1 is LGHDT and CDR2 is YNNKEL (reference sequence). This CDR3 has 14 amino acids. The CDR3 is CASSQGRGYQPQHF. CDR3 coding DNA: TGTGCCAGCAGCCAGGGTAGGGGATATCAGCCCCAGCATTTT.

The chain links TRBV19 to TRBJ1-5; TRBD1 might be the D (6 bases). Trimming shortened V by 3 bases and J by 2 bases, and 11 bases separated the two germline ends. From germline, CDR1 is LNHDA and CDR2 SQIVND (reference sequence). CDR3 length: 15 residues. CDR3 DNA sequence: TGTGCCAGTAGTATCTCCGACAGGCGCAATCAGCCCCAGCATTTT. Its protein is CASSISDRRNQPQHF. The full variable domain, rest sourced from reference TRBV19 and TRBJ1-5, is DGGITQSPKYLFRKEGQNVTLSCEQNLNHDAMYWYRQDPGQGLRLIYYSQIVNDFQKGDIAEGYSVSREKKESFPLTVTSAQKNPTAFYLCASSISDRRNQPQHFGDGTRLSIL.

This clonotype has ten or more counts. The V gene is TRBV20-1, the J gene TRBJ2-1; 7 positions agree with TRBD1. V trimming: 4 bases; J trimming: 7 bases; junction bases outside the gene matches: 4. Germline V CDR1 and CDR2: DFQATT, SNEGSKA (reference sequence). The CDR3 spans 12 residues. As DNA, the CDR3 is TGCAGTGCTAAAGGGACAGCAAATGAGCAGTTCTTC. Its protein is CSAKGTANEQFF.

This clonotype was picked up many times. The chain carries TRBV25-1 and TRBJ2-2; D uncertain. Germline CDR1 MGHDK, CDR2 SYGVNS. The length of the CDR3 is 15 residues. V was cut by 7 bases and J by 1 base, with 13 bases left in between. The CDR3 DNA reads as TGTGCCAGCATCGGAGAATCGAGGAACACCGGGGAGCTGTTTTTT. Encoded protein: CASIGESRNTGELFF.

About this clonotype itself: A much larger clone lies one base from this, so it may be a read error. V is TRBV2 and J is TRBJ2-2; the D gene is possibly TRBD1 (6 bases). The germline V gene has CDR1 SNHLY and CDR2 FYNNEI. The CDR3 runs to 15 residues. CDR3 sequence: CACSVLTGSTGELFF. CDR3 nucleotides: TGTGCCTGCAGTGTCTTAACAGGGAGTACCGGGGAGCTGTTTTTT. The whole variable domain, filled in from reference TRBV2 and TRBJ2-2, reads EPEVTQTPSHQVTQMGQEVILRCVPISNHLYFYWYRQILGQKVEFLVSFYNNEISEKSEIFDDQFSVERPDGSNFTLKIRSTKLEDSAMYFCACSVLTGSTGELFFGEGSRLTVL.

This clonotype was seen many times. The chain employs TRBV29-1 and TRBJ2-7; a possible D gene is TRBD2 (5 bases). V lost 7 bases, J lost 6 bases, and 22 bases lay in between. CDR1 and CDR2 from the germline V gene are SQVTM and ANQGSEA. The CDR3 extends over 14 amino acids. The CDR3 loop is CSEKTRAEWGEQYF. For the CDR3, the DNA is TGCAGCGAAAAGACGCGGGCAGAGTGGGGCGAGCAGTACTTC.

This clonotype was seen repeatedly, ten times or more. This chain joins TRBV5-1 and TRBJ2-3; D unclear. Germline V gives CDR1 SGHRS, CDR2 YFSETQ. The CDR3 sequence is 14 residues long. V dropped 0 bases and J dropped 0 bases, with 5 bases sitting between them. Here the CDR3 DNA reads TGCGCCAGCAGCTTGGCCTCGAGCACAGATACGCAGTATTTT. Its protein product is CASSLASSTDTQYF.

This clonotype was picked up many times. The rearrangement links TRBV15 to TRBJ1-5; D unresolved. Trimming pared 2 bases from V and 2 bases from J, leaving 10 bases between. CDR1 LNHNV and CDR2 YYDKDF come from the germline V gene (reference sequence). The CDR3 runs to 15 residues. The CDR3 spells CATSRNTNGNQPQHF. CDR3 nucleotide sequence: TGTGCCACCAGCAGAAATACTAATGGCAATCAGCCCCAGCATTTT.

This clonotype was counted many times. The CDR3 reads CASSLWLANEQFF. CDR3 nucleotides: TGTGCCAGCAGCCTGTGGTTAGCGAATGAGCAGTTCTTC. The chain carries TRBV5-6 and TRBJ2-1; a possible D gene is TRBD2 (5 bases). CDR1 is SGHDT, CDR2 YYEEEE, per germline. The CDR3 length is 13 residues. Trimming left V 4 bases short and J 7 bases short, with 12 bases between. Combining the CDR3 with reference TRBV5-6 and TRBJ2-1 gives the whole variable domain DAGVTQSPTHLIKTRGQQVTLRCSPKSGHDTVSWYQQALGQGPQFIFQYYEEEERQRGNFPDRFSGHQFPNYSSELNVNALLLGDSALYLCASSLWLANEQFFGPGTRLTVL.

This clonotype was recorded many times. The chain's CDR3 is CASSLRSGELFF. In nucleotides, the CDR3 is TGTGCCAGCAGCTTACGTTCCGGGGAGCTGTTTTTT. V and J are TRBV7-6 and TRBJ2-2; D is undetermined. Trimming cost V 2 bases and J 6 bases, with 4 bases left between them. This CDR3 spans 12 amino acids. Germline CDR1 is SGHVS and CDR2 is FNYEAQ.

This clonotype was found many times. The genes are TRBV4-3 and TRBJ2-1; TRBD2 agrees at 10 bases. CDR3 length: 14 residues. CDR1 and CDR2 from the germline V gene are LGHNA and YSLEER. V gave up 2 bases and J gave up 9 bases; unmatched junction bases: 4. Here the CDR3 DNA reads TGCGCCAGCAGCCAATTCCCTAGCGGGAGTGAGCAGTTCTTC. This gives the protein CASSQFPSGSEQFF.

The chain combines TRBV4-2 with TRBJ2-1, with TRBD1 as a possible D gene (6 bases). CDR3 size: 17 residues. The germline gives CDR1 LGHNA, CDR2 YNFKEQ. V was pared by 0 bases and J by 1 base, with 13 bases between. The CDR3 protein is CASSQEEYRVSYNEQFF. As DNA, the CDR3 is TGTGCCAGCAGCCAAGAGGAGTACAGGGTTTCCTACAATGAGCAGTTCTTC.

Many counts were recorded for this clonotype. In DNA form, the CDR3 reads TGTGCCAGCAGTTGGACAGGGAAGTATGACGAGCAGTACTTC. This encodes CASSWTGKYDEQYF. The rearrangement links TRBV6-6 to TRBJ2-7, with TRBD1 matching over 8 bases. The CDR3 consists of 14 residues. V was pared by 4 bases and J by 5 bases, with 7 bases of the junction left unmatched. Germline assignment: CDR1 MNHNY and CDR2 SVGAGI (reference sequence).

This clonotype has more than one count but fewer than ten. The chain is built from TRBV18 and TRBJ1-5; D perhaps matches TRBD1 (5 bases). The germline gives CDR1 KGHSH, CDR2 LQKENI. There are 13 residues in the CDR3. V lost 3 bases, J lost 4 bases, and 7 bases lay in between. CDR3 sequence: CASSPGGNQPQHF. As DNA, the CDR3 is TGTGCCAGCTCACCTGGGGGAAATCAGCCCCAGCATTTT. The variable domain in full, with the rest retrieved from reference TRBV18 and TRBJ1-5, is NAGVMQNPRHLVRRRGQEARLRCSPMKGHSHVYWYRQLPEEGLKFMVYLQKENIIDESGMPKERFSAEFPKEGPSILRIQQVVRGDSAAYFCASSPGGNQPQHFGDGTRLSIL.

The sample holds many counts of this clonotype. This CDR3 is CSVSHSSGNTIYF. The CDR3 DNA sequence: TGCAGCGTGTCCCATAGCTCTGGAAACACCATATATTTT. The rearrangement links TRBV29-1 to TRBJ1-3; D remains unclear. The CDR3 sequence is 13 residues long. V was pared by 6 bases and J by 0 bases, with 9 bases between. The germline V gene encodes CDR1 SQVTM and CDR2 ANQGSEA. Together with reference TRBV29-1 and TRBJ1-3, the CDR3 gives the full variable domain: SAVISQKPSRDICQRGTSLTIQCQVDSQVTMMFWYRQQPGQSLTLIATANQGSEATYESGFVIDKFPISRPNLTFSTLTVSNMSPEDSSIYLCSVSHSSGNTIYFGEGSWLTVV.

This clonotype was detected ten times or more. This sequence joins TRBV18 and TRBJ1-1; tentative D call: TRBD1 (6 bases). CDR1 and CDR2 (germline): KGHSH, LQKENI. V was shortened by 4 bases and J by 3 bases, with 12 bases between the two germline ends. This CDR3 spans 14 amino acids. The CDR3 spells CASSLDRSDTEAFF. CDR3 DNA: TGTGCCAGCTCACTTGACAGGTCCGACACTGAAGCTTTCTTT. Full variable domain (remainder filled in from reference TRBV18 and TRBJ1-1): NAGVMQNPRHLVRRRGQEARLRCSPMKGHSHVYWYRQLPEEGLKFMVYLQKENIIDESGMPKERFSAEFPKEGPSILRIQQVVRGDSAAYFCASSLDRSDTEAFFGQGTRLTVV.